In this sample, the clone carrying this T cell receptor delta chain is medium-sized. Other DNA sequences in the same sample also yield this CDR3. This record comes from a study of gamma-delta T cells after stem cell transplantation. TCRdb applied CATT to the RT-PCR reads for clone calling. The table has just over 15,000 delta-chain clones, roughly 9.1% seen once. The V gene end was trimmed by 3 bases and the J gene end by 1 base; junction bases not matched to a gene: 5. Germline CDR1 and CDR2: GEAIGNYY and EKD. This CDR3 spans 15 amino acids. What was sequenced was gamma-delta T cells. The chain links TRDV2 to TRDJ1, with TRDD3 identical over 9 bases. The clonotype was recovered from a human donor. It is not recorded whose cells these are; they may come from a transplant donor. The CDR3 loop reads CACDVLGDSTDKLIF. In DNA form, the CDR3 reads TGTGCCTGTGACGTACTGGGGGACAGCACCGATAAACTCATCTTT.